This entry lists 31 T cell receptor delta chains sequenced from one sample in a study of DNA immune sequencing with unique molecular identifiers. A 32-plex genomic DNA assay used primers for all 8 TRDV and 4 TRDJ genes. Adapter PCR followed two to three barcoding PCR cycles that attached a 12-nucleotide UMI. TCRdb fed the multiplex PCR reads into CATT to redo clone calling. The table includes 2,000 to 2,500 delta-chain clones, 11% to 15% detected once. The specimen sequenced was gamma-delta T cells enriched from blood buffy coat, or unenriched PBMCs (not recorded which). The receptor source for this set is a human donor in good health.

A word on this clone: The protein in TCRdb stems from a much larger clone and differs at residue 10 from this DNA's translation, likely a read error; here the protein is translated from the DNA. This chain joins TRDV2 and TRDJ1, with 7 bases matching TRDD3. Germline trimming cut 4 bases from V and 8 bases from J; bases unmatched to any gene: 27. This CDR3 comprises 19 residues. Germline V gene data show CDR1 as GEAIGNYY and CDR2 as EKD. CDR3 in amino acids: CACEIGLNWRIRAGWKLIF. The CDR3 DNA sequence: TGTGCCTGTGAAATAGGCCTAAACTGGAGGATACGGGCCGGGTGGAAACTCATCTTT.

A few counts support this clone. A read error is likely here: a far larger clone is one base away. The V gene call is TRDV1, and the J gene call is absent; the table's D call, TRDD3, has no DNA check behind it. Per the germline V gene, CDR1 is TSWWSYY and CDR2 is QGS. This CDR3 contains 27 residues. The CDR3 region has the DNA TGTGCTCTTGGGGTGGATTCCTCGTACCTACGCCGCTACTGGGGATCAAGCGAGGGAGCCGCGATCGATAAACCCATCTTT. Protein sequence: CALGVDSSYLRRYWGSSEGAAIDKPIF.

On this clone: Only one base separates this from a far larger clonotype, so it likely reflects a read error. This chain uses TRDV2 with TRDJ3, with TRDD3 matching 9 bases. The CDR3 totals 21 residues. V trimming: 0 bases; J trimming: 0 bases; junction bases outside the gene matches: 11. The V gene's germline CDR1 is GEAIGNYY and CDR2 EKD. The CDR3, as DNA: TGTGCCTGTGACACCCTTCTACATACTGGGGGACCCTCCTGGGACACCCGACAGATGTTTTTC. It specifies CACDTLLHTGGPSWDTRQMFF.

Notes on this clone: The protein held in TCRdb is that of a much larger clone and does not match this DNA's translation at residue 8, likely because of a read error; the protein shown is translated from the DNA. The chain has TRDV2 and TRDJ1, with 9 bases matching TRDD3. Germline V CDR1 and CDR2: GEAIGNYY, EKD. CDR3 length equals 20 residues. Losses at the gene ends were 4 bases for V and 0 bases for J; bases not matched to a gene: 20. CDR3 nucleotide sequence: TGTGCCTGTGATAACCTTGGTTCGGGGGGATACCGTACTTACACCGATAAACTCATCTTT. Translating it yields CACDNLGSGGYRTYTDKLIF.

This clone is judged medium-sized. The chain joins TRDV2 to TRDJ1, with 10 bases fitting TRDD3. V was clipped by 0 bases and J by 0 bases; unmatched bases: 15. Germline assignment: CDR1 GEAIGNYY and CDR2 EKD. There are 20 residues in the CDR3. The CDR3 nucleotides read TGTGCCTGTGACACCGTCCGGGGGATACGCGAAAACATGTACACCGATAAACTCATCTTT. It specifies CACDTVRGIRENMYTDKLIF.

This chain joins TRDV1 and TRDJ1; no firm D call. Germline V CDR1 and CDR2: TSWWSYY, QGS. The CDR3 totals 17 residues. V lost 6 bases to trimming and J lost 0 bases, with 20 bases between them. As DNA, the CDR3 is TGTGCTCTTGGAGAGACTACCTGCGGGACGGACACCGATAAACTCATCTTT. It translates to CALGETTCGTDTDKLIF.

A word on this clone: A single base is all that separates this from a far larger clone, so a read error is likely. Other DNA sequences in the same sample also yield this CDR3. The genes are TRDV2 and TRDJ3; D possibly corresponds to TRDD3 (5 bases). CDR1 is GEAIGNYY and CDR2 is EKD in the germline V gene. Trimming removed 0 bases from V and 0 bases from J, with 17 bases in between. CDR3 length: 20 residues. The CDR3 here is CACDTLGTTNGSWDTRQMFF. The CDR3 DNA reads TGTGCCTGTGACACCTTGGGGACCACGAATGGCTCCTGGGACACCCGACAGATGTTTTTC.

This clone turned up a few times. This likely reflects a read error, since a far larger clone is one base away. Other nucleotide sequences in the sample specify the same CDR3. The chain has TRDV2 and TRDJ1; D perhaps matches TRDD3 (5 bases). From germline, CDR1 is GEAIGNYY and CDR2 EKD. V lost 2 bases, J lost 2 bases, and 14 bases lay in between. The CDR3 covers 15 residues. In DNA form, the CDR3 reads TGTGCCTGTGACATTCTAGGGGACCGAACCGATAAACTCATCTTT. Its protein is CACDILGDRTDKLIF.

The table lists this clone with many counts. In the same sample, other DNA sequences code for this CDR3. This rearrangement joins TRDV2 to TRDJ1; 12 bases map to TRDD3. Germline CDR1 and CDR2: GEAIGNYY and EKD. V gave up 0 bases and J gave up 2 bases; unmatched junction bases: 15. The CDR3 sequence is 20 residues long. In nucleotides, the CDR3 is TGTGCCTGTGACACCCTGGAGGGGCTGGGGGATACGGTGACGACCGATAAACTCATCTTT. It translates to CACDTLEGLGDTVTTDKLIF.

This clone is categorized as medium-sized. Other DNA variants within this sample encode the same CDR3. V is TRDV2 and J is TRDJ1; the match to TRDD3 covers 9 bases. The CDR3 is made up of 17 amino acids. Germline V gene lookup returns CDR1 GEAIGNYY and CDR2 EKD. V shed 3 bases, J shed 0 bases, and the junction held 10 bases outside the gene matches. CDR3 sequence reads: CACDPLLGEPYTDKLIF. DNA for the CDR3: TGTGCCTGTGACCCTCTACTGGGGGAGCCCTACACCGATAAACTCATCTTT.

This clone turned up a few times. The mismatch at residue 3 between this DNA's translation and the TCRdb protein of a much larger clone likely reflects a read error; the protein shown is translated from the DNA. This chain uses TRDV2 with TRDJ1; TRDD3 agrees at 11 bases. Germline assignment: CDR1 GEAIGNYY and CDR2 EKD. The CDR3 runs to 17 residues. CDR3 sequence: CARDTVGGYAGTDKLIF. The CDR3 nucleotides read TGTGCCCGTGACACCGTTGGGGGATACGCTGGGACCGATAAACTCATCTTT.

Of note for this clone: A read error likely explains why the TCRdb protein, taken from a much larger clone, differs from this DNA's translation at residue 9; the protein shown is translated from the DNA. The chain links TRDV2 to TRDJ1, with 7 nucleotides matching TRDD3. This CDR3 has 18 residues. CDR1 is GEAIGNYY and CDR2 is EKD in the germline V gene. J was trimmed by 4 bases and V by 0 bases; bases with no gene match: 16. The DNA of the CDR3 is TGTGCCTGTGACACCGTAGGCCCTAATGGGGGACTGATCGATAAACTCATCTTT. This encodes CACDTVGPNGGLIDKLIF.

DNA of the CDR3: TGTGCTCTTGGGGCCCTCGTTTCCTACGGAATGCGGTCTGGTATCGATAAACTCATCTTT. Encoded protein: CALGALVSYGMRSGIDKLIF. The chain employs TRDV1 and TRDJ1; 7 positions agree with TRDD2. The J gene, absent from TCRdb, was called here by matching the DNA to germline. V was pared by 4 bases and J by 4 bases, with 24 bases of the junction left unmatched. Germline V gene sequence: CDR1 TSWWSYY, CDR2 QGS. This CDR3 contains 20 residues.

This clone is classed as medium-sized. The V call is TRDV2, the J call TRDJ1, with 7 bases matching TRDD3. Trimming cost V 0 bases and J 2 bases; bases outside gene matches: 14. This CDR3 spans 18 amino acids. Looked up from germline, CDR1 is GEAIGNYY and CDR2 is EKD. CDR3 in DNA: TGTGCCTGTGACACCGTCGGGGGGATCCCAATGAGTACCGATAAACTCATCTTT. It yields the protein CACDTVGGIPMSTDKLIF.

This clone came up a few times. This DNA's translation differs at residue 2 from TCRdb's protein, which comes from a much larger clone; a read error is likely, and the protein shown is translated from the DNA. The V call is TRDV2, the J call TRDJ1; 8 bases agree with TRDD3. This CDR3 is 20 amino acids long. CDR1 is GEAIGNYY, CDR2 EKD, per germline. CDR3 nucleotides: TGTTCCTGTGACACCCTGAGGGTTTCTGGGGGACACGAGTACACCGATAAACTCATCTTT. The encoded protein is CSCDTLRVSGGHEYTDKLIF.

On this clone: TCRdb shows a much larger clone's protein in place of this DNA's translation, and the two differ at residue 9, likely through a read error; the protein shown is translated from the DNA. The V gene lacks a call, and TRDJ3 is the J gene; TRDD3 is the table's D call, not checked against the DNA. The CDR3 runs to 19 residues. CDR3 protein: CACDTAGGGSSWDTRQMFF. CDR3 DNA: TGTGCCTGTGACACCGCCGGGGGGGGTAGCTCCTGGGACACCCGACAGATGTTTTTC.

On this clone itself: Possible read error: a much larger clone is one base away. Other DNA sequences within the sample encode an identical CDR3. The CDR3 DNA follows: TGTGCCTGTGACACCCTGGAGGGGCTGGGAGATACGGTGACGACCGATAAACTCATCTTT. Protein product: CACDTLEGLGDTVTTDKLIF. The chain combines TRDV2 with TRDJ1; possibly TRDD3 for D (6 bases). V was clipped by 0 bases and J by 2 bases, with 27 bases between them. Germline V CDR1 and CDR2: GEAIGNYY, EKD. This CDR3 has 20 amino acids.

This clone was observed a handful of times. TCRdb pairs this DNA with a much larger clone's protein that differs at residue 13, likely a read error; the protein shown was translated from the DNA. The chain couples TRDV2 to TRDJ1; 7 nucleotides match TRDD3. The length of the CDR3 is 17 residues. Germline-derived CDR1 and CDR2 are GEAIGNYY and EKD. This CDR3 reads CACDSLLGAPNTNKLIF. The CDR3 bases are TGTGCCTGTGACTCCCTCCTGGGGGCTCCCAACACCAATAAACTCATCTTT.

This clone has just a few counts. This DNA's translation and the protein TCRdb lists, from a much larger clone, do not match at residue 6, likely due to a read error; the protein shown is translated from the DNA. This chain links TRDV2 with TRDJ1; 9 nucleotides agree with TRDD3. V gave up 0 bases and J gave up 0 bases; unmatched junction bases: 4. This CDR3 contains 16 residues. The germline CDR1 and CDR2 sequences are GEAIGNYY and EKD. The CDR3, as DNA: TGTGCCTGTGACACCCCTACTGGGGGAGACACCGATAAACTCATCTTT. Protein product: CACDTPTGGDTDKLIF.

As concerns this clone: One base separates it from a far larger clone, so it is likely a read error. The sample holds other DNA sequences that translate to the same CDR3. The rearrangement links TRDV2 to TRDJ1; TRDD3 agrees at 11 bases. Germline V gene data show CDR1 as GEAIGNYY and CDR2 as EKD. J lost 3 bases, V lost 2 bases, and 7 bases had no gene match. The CDR3 runs to 16 residues. The CDR3: CACDKLGDTQADKLIF. The DNA of the CDR3 is TGTGCCTGTGACAAGCTGGGGGATACCCAGGCCGATAAACTCATCTTT.

This clone was seen a few times. A far larger clone is just one base off, so this is likely a read error. The sample has other DNA sequences that encode this CDR3 too. The J gene is TRDJ3, the V gene TRDV2; D is perhaps TRDD3 (5 bases). The CDR3 totals 20 residues. Germline V CDR1 and CDR2: GEAIGNYY, EKD. CDR3 DNA sequence: TGTGCATGTGACACCTTGGGGACCACGAACGGCTCCTGGGACACCCGACAGATGTTTTTC. Protein sequence: CACDTLGTTNGSWDTRQMFF.

This clone has only a few counts. Translating this DNA gives a protein that differs at residue 8 from the TCRdb one, which belongs to a much larger clone; a read error is likely, and the protein shown is this translation. This sequence joins TRDV2 and TRDJ1; 7 bases map to TRDD3. The CDR3 has 16 residues. The V gene's germline CDR1 is GEAIGNYY and CDR2 EKD. V lost 2 bases to trimming and J lost 3 bases; unmatched junction nucleotides: 11. The CDR3 region has the DNA TGTGCCTGTGACAAGCTGGGGGTTACGCAGGCCGATAAACTCATCTTT. Its translation is CACDKLGVTQADKLIF.

Concerning this clone: A read error is likely here: a far larger clone is one base away. The same CDR3 can be traced to other DNA sequences in this sample. The V and J genes are TRDV2 and TRDJ1; D is unclear. The CDR3 sequence is 14 residues long. Germline CDR1 and CDR2: GEAIGNYY and EKD. V shed 2 bases and J shed 0 bases, with 9 bases lying between them. The CDR3, as DNA: TGTGCCTGTGACAAAGTAGGGGACACCGATAAACTCATCTTT. Translation: CACDKVGDTDKLIF.

Only a few counts were recorded for this clone. A read error likely explains why the TCRdb protein, taken from a much larger clone, differs from this DNA's translation at residue 3; the protein shown is translated from the DNA. This rearrangement joins TRDV2 to TRDJ1, with TRDD3 matching 13 bases. CDR1 is GEAIGNYY, CDR2 EKD, per germline. CDR3 length: 19 residues. CDR3 sequence reads: CAYDSLLGDTLLDTDKLIF. CDR3 in DNA: TGTGCCTATGACTCCTTACTGGGGGATACGCTATTAGACACCGATAAACTCATCTTT.

This clone turned up a few times. This likely reflects a read error, since a far larger clone is one base away. This rearrangement joins TRDV3 to TRDJ2; D could derive from TRDD2 or TRDD3 (9 bases each). This CDR3 is 21 amino acids long. Germline values: CDR1 TVYSNPD, CDR2 GDNSRS (reference sequence). This CDR3 reads CAFSLPTSLWGIPFLTAQHFF. The DNA for the CDR3 is TGTGCCTTTAGCCTTCCTACGTCTCTCTGGGGGATTCCTTTTTTGACAGCACAACACTTCTTT.

This clone was seen more than once but under ten times. TCRdb's protein for this DNA is that of a much larger clone and differs from the translation at residue 3, likely a read error; the protein shown is the DNA translation. V usage is TRDV2 and J usage is TRDJ1, with TRDD3 matching over 7 bases. The CDR3 is 15 amino acids. Germline V gene data show CDR1 as GEAIGNYY and CDR2 as EKD. CDR3 loop: CAFDLLGTDTDKLIF. In DNA, the CDR3 is TGTGCCTTTGACCTACTGGGGACAGACACCGATAAACTCATCTTT.

Of note for this clone: It differs at one base from a far larger clone, so likely a read error. Other DNA sequences in this sample translate to the same CDR3. The V call is TRDV2, the J call TRDJ1, with a tentative D call TRDD3 (6 bases). This CDR3 has 20 residues. Per the germline V gene, CDR1 is GEAIGNYY and CDR2 is EKD. This CDR3 is CACDTVLVWGSQRESDKLIF. In nucleotides, the CDR3 is TGTGCTTGTGACACCGTGCTCGTCTGGGGATCCCAGCGGGAGTCCGATAAACTCATCTTT.

Of note for this clone: The protein TCRdb lists belongs to a much larger clone and differs from this DNA's translation at residue 5, which points to a read error; the protein shown is made from the DNA. The chain couples TRDV2 to TRDJ1; TRDD3 matches at 12 bases. Germline V gene sequence: CDR1 GEAIGNYY, CDR2 EKD. This CDR3 spans 16 amino acids. The V segment lost 2 bases and the J segment 3 bases; nucleotides outside the gene matches: 6. CDR3 bases: TGTGCCTGTGACAGGCTGGGGGATACGCAGGCCGATAAACTCATCTTT. This translates into CACDRLGDTQADKLIF.

To note about this clone: Translating this DNA gives a protein that differs at residue 10 from the TCRdb one, which belongs to a much larger clone; a read error is likely, and the protein shown is this translation. The chain employs TRDV2 and TRDJ1; 12 nucleotides agree with TRDD3. Trimming cost V 2 bases and J 3 bases; bases outside gene matches: 6. Germline V gene data show CDR1 as GEAIGNYY and CDR2 as EKD. This CDR3 has 16 residues. The CDR3 loop reads CACDKLGDTKADKLIF. The CDR3 nucleotides are TGTGCCTGTGACAAGCTGGGGGATACGAAGGCCGATAAACTCATCTTT.

On this clone itself: This may stem from a read error, because a much larger clone lies one nucleotide away. J is TRDJ1 and V is TRDV2; TRDD3 agrees at 7 bases. The germline V gene encodes CDR1 GEAIGNYY and CDR2 EKD. The CDR3 runs to 17 residues. The CDR3 spells CACDGVGDHPNTDNLIF. The CDR3 DNA is TGTGCCTGTGACGGGGTGGGGGACCACCCCAACACCGATAACCTCATCTTT.

This clone was seen a few times. A single base is all that separates this from a far larger clone, so a read error is likely. This specimen includes other DNA sequences encoding the same CDR3. The chain uses TRDV2 and TRDJ3; D is uncertain. CDR1 and CDR2 from the germline V gene are GEAIGNYY and EKD. The CDR3 extends over 17 amino acids. Here the CDR3 DNA reads TGTGCTTGTGACACATCGCCCCCCTCCTGGGACACCCGACAGATGTTTTTC. Protein: CACDTSPPSWDTRQMFF.